These 20 T cell receptor beta chains were all obtained from the same sample, sequenced in a study of OX40 agonist ivuxolimab in advanced cancers. Generated by immunoSEQ multiplex PCR, the TCRdb table keeps only in-frame clones and is missing some. The repertoire holds around 50,000 clones, with 80% to 90% as singletons. The specimen was CD4+ or CD8+ T cells sorted from blood, collected in a trial of the OX40 agonist ivuxolimab. All receptors derive from an adult with an advanced solid tumor such as melanoma, head and neck, liver or kidney cancer.

This sequence joins TRBV6-5 and TRBJ2-1; 8 bases line up with TRBD2. Trimming removed 7 bases from V and 5 bases from J; junction bases left unmatched: 10. This CDR3 has 15 residues. CDR1 is MNHEY and CDR2 is SVGAGI in the germline V gene. CDR3 protein: CASTFLAGPNNEQFF. CDR3 DNA: TGTGCCAGCACGTTCCTAGCGGGCCCAAACAATGAGCAGTTCTTC.

J is TRBJ2-7 and V is TRBV29-1; D unresolved. The CDR3 spans 13 residues. In germline, CDR1 is SQVTM, CDR2 ANQGSEA. The V gene lost 4 bases and the J gene lost 0 bases, with 10 bases spanning the gap. For the CDR3, the DNA is TGCAGCGTTGTTTCTCTTGACTCCTACGAGCAGTACTTC. It yields the protein CSVVSLDSYEQYF.

The chain uses TRBV5-6 and TRBJ2-3; possible D gene TRBD2, 6 bases. The CDR3 is 17 residues long. Germline loops: CDR1 SGHDT, CDR2 YYEEEE. Deletions cut 0 bases from V and 4 bases from J, with 18 bases between. The CDR3, as DNA: TGTGCCAGCAGCTTGGCCATGCGGGGTATGGGCTCAGATACGCAGTATTTT. The encoded protein is CASSLAMRGMGSDTQYF.

This clone was picked up a small number of times. The V call is TRBV6-5, the J call TRBJ2-7, with TRBD2 as a possible D gene (6 bases). The CDR3 has 13 residues. The V gene lost 2 bases and the J gene lost 4 bases, with 9 bases spanning the gap. Germline V CDR1 and CDR2: MNHEY, SVGAGI. CDR3 DNA sequence: TGTGCCAGCAGTTACCGGGACTCGTACGAGCAGTACTTC. Protein product: CASSYRDSYEQYF.

The chain combines TRBV7-2 with TRBJ2-7; 8 nucleotides match TRBD1. Germline V gives CDR1 SGHTA, CDR2 FQGNSA. The CDR3 extends over 15 amino acids. With V trimmed by 5 bases and J by 3 bases, 9 bases remained unmatched. Here the CDR3 reads CASSVRQGSLYEQYF. The CDR3 coding sequence is TGTGCCAGCAGCGTACGACAGGGGTCCCTCTACGAGCAGTACTTC.

The genes are TRBV19 and TRBJ1-5; no firm D call. Germline CDR1 is LNHDA and CDR2 is SQIVND (reference sequence). The CDR3 runs 14 residues. V lost 5 bases, J lost 3 bases, and 11 bases lay in between. CDR3 in amino acids: CASSWAGDNQPQHF. CDR3 DNA sequence: TGTGCCAGTAGTTGGGCAGGCGACAATCAGCCCCAGCATTTT.

The chain employs TRBV15 and TRBJ1-1, with no clear D. V lost 5 bases, J lost 1 base, and 8 bases lay in between. Germline CDR1 LNHNV, CDR2 YYDKDF (reference sequence). This CDR3 is built from 13 residues. CDR3 in amino acids: CATSAGENTEAFF. In DNA, the CDR3 is TGTGCCACCAGCGCCGGGGAGAACACTGAAGCTTTCTTT.

The gene calls are TRBV10-2 and TRBJ1-5, with D possibly being TRBD1 (6 bases). Trimming took off 6 bases at V and 5 bases at J, with 11 bases between the two ends. The germline gives CDR1 WSHSY, CDR2 SAAADI. The CDR3 spans 13 residues. The CDR3 here is CASRKDSYQPQHF. CDR3 DNA: TGCGCCAGCAGAAAGGACAGTTATCAGCCCCAGCATTTT.

The chain employs TRBV10-1 and TRBJ2-7, with 8 bases fitting TRBD1. Losses at the gene ends were 5 bases for V and 3 bases for J; bases not matched to a gene: 6. The CDR3 runs 14 residues. Looked up from germline, CDR1 is WNHNN and CDR2 is SYGVQD (reference sequence). For the CDR3, the DNA is TGCGCCAGCAGTTCTGACAGGGGCGACTACGAGCAGTACTTC. This translates into CASSSDRGDYEQYF.

The DNA for the CDR3 is TGTGCCAGTAGCCTGACTAGCGGAAACCAAGAGACCCAGTACTTC. It specifies CASSLTSGNQETQYF. V and J are TRBV19 and TRBJ2-5, with 9 nucleotides matching TRBD2. Trimming removed 6 bases from V and 0 bases from J; junction bases left unmatched: 5. CDR3 length equals 15 residues. Per germline, CDR1 LNHDA and CDR2 SQIVND (reference sequence).

This clone has a single count. The gene calls are TRBV5-6 and TRBJ1-2; D is unresolved. The V gene's germline CDR1 is SGHDT and CDR2 YYEEEE. The CDR3 is 14 amino acids. V was pared by 1 base and J by 6 bases, with 13 bases between. CDR3 nucleotide sequence: TGTGCCAGCAGCTTGTCGTCCGCGGCTGATGGCTACACCTTC. Translated: CASSLSSAADGYTF.

The chain carries TRBV19 and TRBJ1-5; D not certain. From germline, CDR1 is LNHDA and CDR2 SQIVND (reference sequence). Trimming took off 7 bases at V and 2 bases at J, with 18 bases between the two ends. The CDR3 runs 16 residues. In DNA form, the CDR3 reads TGTGCCAGTACCCCCCTCTTTCAGGCGGGCAATCAGCCCCAGCATTTT. It yields the protein CASTPLFQAGNQPQHF.

The J gene is TRBJ2-1, the V gene TRBV6-5; possibly TRBD2 for D (7 bases). CDR3 length: 15 amino acids. Germline loops: CDR1 MNHEY, CDR2 SVGAGI. The V end was cut by 6 bases, the J end by 7 bases, with 19 bases between. As DNA, the CDR3 is TGTGCCAGCAGCTTGGAGGGGGGGCCCAAGAATGAGCAGTTCTTC. It codes for CASSLEGGPKNEQFF.

This chain links TRBV5-1 with TRBJ1-1; 8 bases line up with TRBD1. V lost 4 bases to trimming and J lost 1 base; unmatched junction nucleotides: 9. Germline assignment: CDR1 SGHRS and CDR2 YFSETQ. The CDR3 loop spans 16 amino acids. For the CDR3, the DNA is TGCGCCAGCAGCCTTTCGGACAGGGCCTCGAACACTGAAGCTTTCTTT. Translated, it gives CASSLSDRASNTEAFF. The full variable domain, with the rest looked up from reference TRBV5-1 and TRBJ1-1, is KAGVTQTPRYLIKTRGQQVTLSCSPISGHRSVSWYQQTPGQGLQFLFEYFSETQRNKGNFPGRFSGRQFSNSRSEMNVSTLELGDSALYLCASSLSDRASNTEAFFGQGTRLTVV.

This chain joins TRBV4-2 and TRBJ2-3; the match to TRBD1 covers 8 bases. J was trimmed by 0 bases and V by 4 bases; bases with no gene match: 9. CDR1 LGHNA and CDR2 YNFKEQ come from the germline V gene. CDR3 length equals 17 residues. The DNA for the CDR3 is TGTGCCAGCAGCCCCCCAGGGGGCGGAGCTAGCACAGATACGCAGTATTTT. This sequence encodes CASSPPGGGASTDTQYF.

Only one count was recorded for this clone. V is TRBV4-1 and J is TRBJ2-2; 11 bases agree with TRBD2. The CDR3 is 16 residues long. Germline V lookup: CDR1 MGHRA, CDR2 YSYEKL. Trimming cost V 3 bases and J 4 bases; bases outside gene matches: 4. This CDR3 reads CASSHLAGGFTGELFF. The CDR3 DNA follows: TGCGCCAGCAGCCATCTAGCGGGGGGCTTCACCGGGGAGCTGTTTTTT.

V usage is TRBV7-6 and J usage is TRBJ1-1, with D unresolved. Germline CDR1 is SGHVS and CDR2 is FNYEAQ. V was shortened by 1 base and J by 0 bases, with 15 bases between the two germline ends. CDR3 length: 17 residues. CDR3 protein: CASSLVAGESMNTEAFF. CDR3 sequence (DNA): TGTGCCAGCAGCTTAGTGGCGGGAGAGAGCATGAACACTGAAGCTTTCTTT.

The chain is built from TRBV15 and TRBJ2-1; TRBD2 is a possible D gene (5 bases). Per the germline V gene, CDR1 is LNHNV and CDR2 is YYDKDF (reference sequence). This CDR3 is built from 15 residues. Trimming took off 3 bases at V and 1 base at J, with 10 bases between the two ends. The DNA of the CDR3 is TGTGCCACCAGCAGCTACGGGAATTCCTACAATGAGCAGTTCTTC. Encoded protein: CATSSYGNSYNEQFF.

Comment on this clone: A read error is likely, as this CDR3 ends without the conserved phenylalanine or tryptophan. The DNA is left out, because the CDR3 cannot be placed on it with certainty; the CDR3 is given as TCRdb lists it. The V and J genes are TRBV21-1 and TRBJ2-7; the listed D gene, TRBD1, was not tested against the DNA. TRBV21-1 is flagged as a pseudogene. 13 amino acids form the CDR3, both terminal residues included. CDR3 in amino acids: CASSKRKRDRGPS.

The rearrangement uses TRBV6-1 and TRBJ2-1, with no clear D. Between the trimmed V and J ends, which lost 6 bases and 6 bases, there was a span of 9 bases. CDR1 and CDR2 from the germline V gene are MNHNS and SASEGT. The CDR3 is 12 amino acids. CDR3 DNA sequence: TGTGCCAGCAGGGCCTTGATCAATGAGCAGTTCTTC. This codes for CASRALINEQFF.